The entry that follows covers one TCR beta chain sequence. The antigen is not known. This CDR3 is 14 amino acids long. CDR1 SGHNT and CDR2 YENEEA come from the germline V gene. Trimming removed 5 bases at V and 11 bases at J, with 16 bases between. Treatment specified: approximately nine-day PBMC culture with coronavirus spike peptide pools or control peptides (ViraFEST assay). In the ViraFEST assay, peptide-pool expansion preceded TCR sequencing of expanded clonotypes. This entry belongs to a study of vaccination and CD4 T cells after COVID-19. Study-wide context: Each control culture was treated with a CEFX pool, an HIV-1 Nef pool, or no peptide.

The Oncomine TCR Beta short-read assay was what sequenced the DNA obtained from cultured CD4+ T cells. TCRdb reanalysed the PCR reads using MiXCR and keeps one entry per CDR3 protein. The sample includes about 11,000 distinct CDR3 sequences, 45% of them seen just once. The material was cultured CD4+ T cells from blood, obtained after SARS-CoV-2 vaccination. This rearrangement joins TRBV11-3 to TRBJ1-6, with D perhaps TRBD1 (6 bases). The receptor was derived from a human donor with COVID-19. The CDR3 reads CASSLLTGSTPLHF. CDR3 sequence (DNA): TGTGCCAGCAGCCTGCTGACAGGCTCGACACCCCTCCACTTT.